This section outlines one TCR beta chain sequence together with its context. What it binds is unknown. The V and J ends lost 1 base and 5 bases respectively, with 7 bases between them. The CDR3 totals 13 residues. Germline assignment: CDR1 SGDLS and CDR2 YYNGEE. The sample belongs to a study of cytomegalovirus exposure and HLA in healthy donors. The assay was immunoSEQ multiplex PCR, and TCRdb's table has in-frame clones only and misses some. The sample yields 150,000 to 200,000 clones, about 80% seen once. The study's findings and limits: Cytomegalovirus-associated status was assigned to 150 or so TCR beta chains.

This chain connects TRBV9 to TRBJ1-5, with D uncertain. Sequenced: PBMCs. The sequence was obtained from a woman aged 18 to 35 in good health and CMV-seropositive. CDR3 DNA: TGTGCCAGCAGCGTAAGGGAGGATCAGCCCCAGCATTTT. It codes for CASSVREDQPQHF.